The rows below give T cell receptor beta chains drawn from one sample of a study of cytomegalovirus exposure and HLA in healthy donors. Sequenced by immunoSEQ multiplex PCR; TCRdb stores in-frame clones only, minus some. The listing contains approximately 52,000 clones. Material for sequencing was PBMCs. These receptor sequences come from a man between 50 and 59 years old in good health and CMV-seropositive. Both conserved end residues are part of each CDR3. D genes are given only for firm matches.

cdr3_length j_call v_call d_call cdr3_nt cdr3_aa
14 TRBJ2-3 TRBV2 TRBD2 TGTGCCAGCAGGATTAGCGGGAGCACAGATACGCAGTATTTT CASRISGSTDTQYF
14 TRBJ2-5 TRBV7-9 TRBD1 TGTGCCAGCAGCTTAGCCGGGACAGGGCGGACCCAGTACTTC CASSLAGTGRTQYF
16 TRBJ1-5 TRBV5-1 NA TGCGCCAGCAGCTTGGAGGGGGGGGAGAGCAATCAGCCCCAGCATTTT CASSLEGGESNQPQHF
14 TRBJ1-4 TRBV25-1 NA TGTGCCAGCAGTGAAGTACGGGAAGGAAGGAAACTGTTTTTT CASSEVREGRKLFF
16 TRBJ2-5 TRBV7-2 TRBD1 TGTGCCAGCAGCTTAGGCGACAGGGGAATCGAAGAGACCCAGTACTTC CASSLGDRGIEETQYF
13 TRBJ2-7 TRBV15 NA TGTGCCACCAGCAGAGAGCGGAACTACGAGCAGTACTTC CATSRERNYEQYF
15 TRBJ2-7 TRBV19 TRBD2 TGTGCCAGTAGAACCGCGACTAGCGGGAGCCACGAGCAGTACTTC CASRTATSGSHEQYF
14 TRBJ1-1 TRBV29-1 NA TGCAGCGTTGAAGGGGGACATATGTACGCTGAAGCTTTCTTT CSVEGGHMYAEAFF
15 TRBJ2-1 TRBV6-5 NA TGTGCCAGCAGTTACTCGAACGGGGCCTACAATGAGCAGTTCTTC CASSYSNGAYNEQFF
14 TRBJ1-1 TRBV30 NA TGTGCCTGGAGTCTCGGGGGATTAGGGGTTGAAGCTTTCTTT CAWSLGGLGVEAFF
17 TRBJ2-3 TRBV18 TRBD2 TGTGCCAGCTCACCAAGAACTAGCGGGGGGGCGAGGGATACGCAGTATTTT CASSPRTSGGARDTQYF
18 TRBJ1-6 TRBV5-6 TRBD1 TGTGCCAGCAGCGTGGGACAGGGTTCCCTCTCCTATAATTCACCCCTCCACTTT CASSVGQGSLSYNSPLHF
17 TRBJ1-3 TRBV4-3 NA TGCGCCAGCAGCCAAGCTAACGGGGAATGGCGTGGAAACACCATATATTTT CASSQANGEWRGNTIYF
14 TRBJ1-1 TRBV4-1 NA TGCGCCAGCAGCCAAGATTACAGGAACACTGAAGCTTTCTTT CASSQDYRNTEAFF
15 TRBJ2-5 TRBV4-3 TRBD2 TGCGCCAGCAGCCCCGGACTAGCGGGAGGCGAGACCCAGTACTTC CASSPGLAGGETQYF
14 TRBJ1-1 TRBV6-6 TRBD1 TGTGCCAGCAGTCCGGACAGGGTGGGCACTGAAGCTTTCTTT CASSPDRVGTEAFF
13 TRBJ1-3 TRBV5-6 NA TGTGCCAGCAGCTTGGGACAGGGAAACACCATATATTTT CASSLGQGNTIYF
13 TRBJ2-1 TRBV7-2 TRBD2 TGTGCCAGCAGCTCTAGCGGGGGGAATGAGCAGTTCTTC CASSSSGGNEQFF
13 TRBJ1-6 TRBV7-2 NA TGTGCCAGCAGCTCAACGGTTAATTCACCCCTCCACTTT CASSSTVNSPLHF
15 TRBJ2-7 TRBV11-2 NA TGTGCCAGCAGCTTAGACAGGCTTAGCTCCTACGAGCAGTACTTC CASSLDRLSSYEQYF
14 TRBJ2-7 TRBV6-5 NA TGTGCCAGCAGTTACTCAACTAGCAGCCACGAGCAGTACTTC CASSYSTSSHEQYF
14 TRBJ1-2 TRBV4-3 TRBD1 TGCGCCAGCAGCCAGGTAGACAGGGTGTTTGGCTACACCTTC CASSQVDRVFGYTF
15 TRBJ2-5 TRBV6-5 TRBD1 TGTGCCAGCAGTTACTCGGGACAGGGGAGGGAGACCCAGTACTTC CASSYSGQGRETQYF
13 TRBJ2-7 TRBV19 NA TGTGCCAGTAAGGGGTGGGATGCCTACGAGCAGTACTTC CASKGWDAYEQYF
15 TRBJ1-4 TRBV6-5 NA TGTGCCAGCAGTCCCGGGAGGCGCCCTAATGAAAAACTGTTTTTT CASSPGRRPNEKLFF
15 TRBJ2-1 TRBV6-1 TRBD2 TGTGCCAGCAGTGAACTAGCGGGCTCCTACAATGAGCAGTTCTTC CASSELAGSYNEQFF
15 TRBJ2-2 TRBV9 NA TGTGCCAGCAGCGTAGTGGGAGGAGGGACCGGGGAGCTGTTTTTT CASSVVGGGTGELFF
16 TRBJ1-3 TRBV19 NA TGTGCCAGTAGGACACAGGGAACTGGAGCTGGAAACACCATATATTTT CASRTQGTGAGNTIYF
13 TRBJ1-1 TRBV5-1 NA TGCGCCAGCAGATTTACAGAGAACACTGAAGCTTTCTTT CASRFTENTEAFF
15 TRBJ1-4 TRBV5-1 TRBD1 TGCGCCAGCAGCGTCATGGGACAGTCTAATGAAAAACTGTTTTTT CASSVMGQSNEKLFF